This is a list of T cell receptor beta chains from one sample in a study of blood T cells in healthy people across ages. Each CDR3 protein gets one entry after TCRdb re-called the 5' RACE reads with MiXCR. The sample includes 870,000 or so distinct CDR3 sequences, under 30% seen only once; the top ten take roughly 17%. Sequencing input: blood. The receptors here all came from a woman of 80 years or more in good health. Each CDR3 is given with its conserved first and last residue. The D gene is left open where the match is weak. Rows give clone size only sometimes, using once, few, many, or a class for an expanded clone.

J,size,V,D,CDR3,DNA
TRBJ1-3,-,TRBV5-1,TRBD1,CASRSGTGSNTIYF,TGCGCCAGCAGGTCCGGGACAGGGTCGAACACCATATATTTT
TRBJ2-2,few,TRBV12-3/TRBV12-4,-,CASTPPGQPDTGELFF,TGTGCCAGCACCCCCCCGGGGCAGCCTGACACCGGGGAGCTGTTTTTT
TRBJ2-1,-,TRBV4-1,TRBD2,CASSQDVTGGRREQFF,TGCGCCAGCAGCCAAGATGTAACGGGGGGGCGAAGGGAGCAGTTCTTC
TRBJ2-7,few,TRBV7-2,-,CASSLPSYNEQYF,TGTGCCAGCAGCTTACCCAGTTACAATGAGCAGTACTTC
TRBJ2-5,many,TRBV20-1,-,CSARIGAAAGTQYF,TGCAGTGCTAGGATCGGGGCAGCAGCCGGGACCCAGTACTTC
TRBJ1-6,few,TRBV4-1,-,CASSQDFTSVNSPLHF,TGCGCCAGCAGCCAAGATTTTACCTCGGTTAACTCACCCCTCCACTTT
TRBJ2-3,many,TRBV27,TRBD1,CASSLTGTVTIYTQYF,TGTGCCAGCAGTTTAACCGGGACAGTGACGATCTATACGCAGTATTTT
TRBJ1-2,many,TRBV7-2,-,CASSLGSGAGYTF,TGTGCCAGCAGCCTCGGGTCCGGGGCTGGCTACACCTTC
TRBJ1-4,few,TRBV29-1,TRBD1,CSVVGTGGEKLFF,TGCAGCGTTGTTGGGACAGGGGGAGAAAAACTGTTTTTT
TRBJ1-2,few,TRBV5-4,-,CASSLASSYGYTF,TGTGCCAGCAGCTTGGCCTCAAGCTATGGCTACACCTTC
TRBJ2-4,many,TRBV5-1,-,CASSSQGSKNIQYF,TGCGCCAGCAGCTCCCAGGGGTCCAAAAACATTCAGTACTTC
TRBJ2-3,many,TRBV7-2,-,CASSLDSRTDTQYF,TGTGCCAGCAGCCTCGACAGTCGCACAGATACGCAGTATTTT
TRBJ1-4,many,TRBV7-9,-,CASSLGTAQKLFF,TGTGCCAGCAGCTTAGGGACTGCGCAAAAACTGTTTTTT
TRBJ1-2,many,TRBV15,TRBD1,CATSREGQVNGYTF,TGTGCCACCAGCAGAGAAGGACAGGTCAATGGCTACACCTTC
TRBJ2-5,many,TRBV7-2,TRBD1,CASSSQGSRETQYF,TGTGCCAGCAGCTCACAGGGGAGTAGAGAGACCCAGTACTTC
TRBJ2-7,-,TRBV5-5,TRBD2,CASSLALAGQDEQYF,TGTGCCAGCAGCTTGGCACTAGCGGGCCAGGACGAGCAGTACTTC
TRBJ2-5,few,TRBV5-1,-,CASSLVVEGTQYF,TGCGCCAGCAGCTTGGTGGTGGAGGGGACCCAGTACTTC
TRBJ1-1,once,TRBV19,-,CASSATDNTEAFF,TGTGCCAGTAGTGCAACAGATAACACTGAAGCTTTCTTT
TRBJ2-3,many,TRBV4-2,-,CASSRTRGDTQYF,TGTGCCAGCAGCCGGACCCGAGGGGATACGCAGTATTTT
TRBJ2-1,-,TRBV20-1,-,CSARDYNEQFF,TGCAGTGCTAGAGATTACAATGAGCAGTTCTTC
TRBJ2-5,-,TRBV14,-,CASSRPGVPQETQYF,TGTGCCAGCAGCCGCCCCGGGGTCCCACAAGAGACCCAGTACTTC
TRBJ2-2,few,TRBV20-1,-,CSARVLPNTGELFF,TGCAGTGCTAGAGTACTACCAAACACCGGGGAGCTGTTTTTT
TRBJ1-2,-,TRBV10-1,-,CASSQGSANYGYTF,TGCGCCAGCAGCCAGGGTTCAGCTAACTATGGCTACACCTTC
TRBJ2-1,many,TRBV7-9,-,CASSPIGEQFF,TGTGCCAGCAGCCCCATAGGTGAGCAGTTCTTC
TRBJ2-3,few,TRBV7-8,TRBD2,CASSSGLARRADMQYF,TGTGCCAGCAGCTCCGGACTAGCGAGGCGCGCAGATATGCAGTATTTT
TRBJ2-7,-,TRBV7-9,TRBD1,CASSLGTGGPYHEQYF,TGTGCCAGCAGCTTAGGCACAGGGGGACCCTACCACGAGCAGTACTTC
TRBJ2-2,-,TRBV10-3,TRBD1,CAISGAGQALREPFF,TGTGCCATCAGTGGCGCGGGACAGGCCCTCAGGGAGCCGTTTTTT
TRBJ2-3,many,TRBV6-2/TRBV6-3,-,CASSSPSNTQYF,TGTGCCAGCAGTTCCCCATCTAATACGCAGTATTTT
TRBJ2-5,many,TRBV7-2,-,CASSLYDGETQYF,TGTGCCAGCAGCTTATACGACGGAGAGACCCAGTACTTC
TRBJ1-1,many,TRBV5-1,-,CASSSQGWGTEAFF,TGCGCCAGCAGCTCCCAGGGGTGGGGGACTGAAGCTTTCTTT
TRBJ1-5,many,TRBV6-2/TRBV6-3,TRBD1,CASRAPGTGRNQPQHF,TGTGCCAGCAGAGCCCCCGGGACAGGGAGGAATCAGCCCCAGCATTTT
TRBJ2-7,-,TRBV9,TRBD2,CASSVGGTSSYEQYF,TGTGCCAGCAGCGTAGGGGGGACTAGCTCCTACGAGCAGTACTTC
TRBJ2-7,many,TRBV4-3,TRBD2,CASKSSGGNSYEQYF,TGCGCCAGCAAGAGTAGCGGGGGAAACTCCTACGAGCAGTACTTC
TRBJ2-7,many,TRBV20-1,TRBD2,CSAMLGTSGVIYEQYF,TGCAGTGCTATGCTTGGGACTAGCGGGGTGATCTACGAGCAGTACTTC
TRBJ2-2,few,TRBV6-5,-,CASSRAHTGELFF,TGTGCCAGCAGCAGGGCCCACACCGGGGAGCTGTTTTTT
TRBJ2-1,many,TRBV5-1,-,CASKTGSYNEQFF,TGCGCCAGCAAGACCGGCTCCTACAATGAGCAGTTCTTC
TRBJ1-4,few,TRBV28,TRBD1,CASSLNSGQGNEKLFF,TGTGCCAGCAGTTTAAATTCGGGACAGGGGAACGAAAAACTGTTTTTT
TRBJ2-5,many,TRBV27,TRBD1,CASSWRGQVGTQYF,TGTGCCAGCAGTTGGCGGGGACAGGTCGGGACCCAGTACTTC
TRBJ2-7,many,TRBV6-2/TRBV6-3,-,CASSYEETYEQYF,TGTGCCAGCAGTTACGAAGAGACCTACGAGCAGTACTTC